One T cell receptor beta chain is described in this entry. This clone's antigen is unknown. No base quality information exists; no much larger clone differs at one position. The data belong to a study of blood T cells in healthy people across ages (dated by TCRdb to about 2015). Looking at the study overall: Template switching captured roughly one uniquely barcoded TCR beta cDNA molecule per two T cells in model experiments. Two additional independent replicas of 1 million unique cDNA reads from the same blood draw were analyzed for two donors (one aged 18 to 30 and one aged 80 or older). The study measured age-related changes in TCR beta repertoire diversity using deep sequencing normalized with unique cDNA molecular identifiers. Four age groups were formed from the donors: young (average 16 years), middle-aged (approximately 42), aged (about 62) and long-lived (about 75).

Study-wide findings and limitations: There was a strong correlation between observed TCR beta diversity and the percentage of naive T cells measured by flow cytometry. Because donor CMV infection status was unknown, age-related changes in expanded clonotypes were potentially confounded. Conclusive comparison of naive and antigen-experienced compartments was prevented by the profiling of bulk unsorted PBMCs. Observed TCR beta diversity per million T cells fell roughly linearly with age, and a significant reduction was already apparent by age about 36. The long-lived group showed more naive CD4+ T cells, fewer expanded clones and increased TCR diversity than the aged group, suggesting age selection. Estimates of total diversity from one million sequenced T cells were regarded as lower bounds and underestimates.

The library was built by means of 5' RACE. Sequencer: Illumina HiSeq 2500. A second PCR of roughly 6 to 11 cycles was run with a J-beta primer mix and a sample-barcoded 5' primer. Each TCR beta cDNA molecule received a unique molecular identifier from a template-switch 5' adaptor carrying 12 random nucleotides. Each sample yielded at least 3 million CDR3-containing paired-end reads. First-strand cDNA was synthesized from all RNA with the Mint cDNA synthesis kit, primed by a TRBC-specific oligonucleotide. Following uracil-DNA glycosylase treatment, a first 18-cycle PCR with universal primers M1SS and BC2_uni_R was performed on all cDNA. The original methods were these. Each sample was normalized by randomly selecting 1 million high-quality reads, each carrying a distinct molecular identifier. Instead of being binned into consensus sequences, reads with shared molecular identifiers were discarded. MiTCR, run with a Q25 quality threshold and the strictest error-elimination algorithm, handled CDR3 identification, clonotype clustering and error correction. A nonparametric unseen species model using Euler transformation provided a lower-bound estimate of total TCR beta diversity. In-frame beta chains were kept once TCRdb had trimmed the public reads at Q25 with fastp and called clones with MiXCR. Entries that share a CDR3 protein sequence are merged under the most common genes and DNA. The V and J calls were determined by TCRdb, not by the authors. This sample is represented by about 1 million distinct CDR3 sequences; under 30% of them were singletons. The leading ten clones occupy about 0.72% of the sample.

Systemically healthy Caucasian individuals from Russia, 35 to 40 in total and aged about 6 to 95 years, were included as donors. Around 9.8 milliliters of peripheral blood were collected from each donor into EDTA-treated Vacutainer tubes. Ficoll-Paque density-gradient centrifugation was used to isolate PBMCs, with at least 6.5 million per sample. Total RNA was extracted from PBMCs with Trizol reagent, with at least 5 micrograms obtained per sample. Naive CD45RAhigh/CD27high T cell percentages were measured by flow cytometry on a PBMC aliquot from every donor. The germline V gene supplies CDR1 SNHLY and CDR2 FYNNEI. From cysteine to phenylalanine, the CDR3 is 11 amino acids long. The DNA shown is the 33-base CDR3, in frame from base 1. Cut back by 2 bases and 4 bases, the V and J ends lie 1 base apart. The same specimen was also included in a second study, on T cells of mothers and their children. In that second paper, the authors write: The donors were nine systemically healthy Caucasian individuals, made up of three mothers and their six children. cDNA synthesis used all of the extracted RNA, with 1.5 ug of RNA in each 15 ul reaction. In the second PCR, sample barcodes and 2-4 random nucleotides were introduced via the M1S primer. Each mother yielded over 8.5 million TCR beta CDR3 reads and each child roughly 3 million reads. Thymic selection shapes the output of TCR recombination in a similar way in related and unrelated pairs, and inherited differences have a minor effect. Related mother-child pairs always showed normalized repertoire overlap that was slightly higher than in unrelated mother-child pairs, though the difference was never significant. With a sensitivity of about 100 clones per million clonotypes, no persistent microchimeric T cell clones were detected. In the study, deep NGS was used to compare the TCR beta repertoires of mothers and children, and features distinguishing related mother-child pairs from unrelated individuals were sought. The mean age was around 40 +/- 4 years for the mothers and about 12 +/- 4 years for the children. After adapter ligation was performed with NEBNext reagents, the libraries were sequenced on an Illumina HiSeq 2000 with 100+100 nt paired-end reads. To avoid cross-contamination, the mother libraries and the child libraries were prepared a month apart and sequenced in separate runs. For each donor, somewhere between about 450,000 and 2,100,000 distinct TCR beta clonotypes were identified. Naive TCR beta clonotypes were estimated from low-frequency clonotypes matched to each donor's FACS-determined naive share, without sorting.

The chain couples TRBV2 to TRBJ2-3, with the D gene not clear enough to name. Sequenced input: blood. This clonotype originated in a girl aged 2 to 9 in good health. In nucleotide form, the sequence is TGTGCCAGCAGTGAACCAGATACGCAGTATTTT. It is translated as CASSEPDTQYF.